This TCR beta chain was obtained from a study of cytomegalovirus exposure and HLA in healthy donors. Researchers ran the PCR with 60 Vbeta and 13 Jbeta primers. Sequenced by immunoSEQ multiplex PCR; TCRdb stores in-frame clones only, minus some. In the table there are 95,000 to 110,000 clones, 79% of which are singletons. The CDR3 consists of 20 residues. With V trimmed by 0 bases and J by 6 bases, 17 bases remained unmatched. Germline V gene lookup returns CDR1 MNHEY and CDR2 SMNVEV (reference sequence). The TCR originated in a man aged 45-60 years in good health and CMV-seropositive. This chain joins TRBV27 and TRBJ2-7; 13 positions match TRBD2. The specimen was PBMCs. The DNA of the CDR3 is TGTGCCAGCAGTTTATCGCAGACAGCCCTTCTTACTAGCGGGAGGGGCGAGCAGTACTTC. Encoded protein: CASSLSQTALLTSGRGEQYF.